These 5 T cell receptor beta chains share one sample of origin, sequenced in a study of CD8+CD57+ T cells in acquired aplastic anemia. Both TCR beta VDJ combination and CDR3 sequence profiling were carried out. Genomic DNA was the template for this profiling. Each CDR3 protein is one row after TCRdb ran MiXCR on the reads. The sample shows 120,000 or so distinct CDR3 sequences, over 30% of them seen only once. By flow cytometry, patients selected for sequencing had shown an expansion of CD8+CD57+ cells. The specimen sequenced was sorted CD4+, CD8+, or CD8+CD57+ T cells (not recorded which) from PBMCs. The source of these receptors is a human donor with aplastic anemia.

This clonotype was recorded many times. The chain recombines TRBV5-1 with TRBJ2-3, with 10 bases fitting TRBD2. The CDR3 is 17 amino acids. V lost 2 bases, J lost 4 bases, and 10 bases stayed unmatched. In germline, CDR1 is SGHRS, CDR2 YFSETQ. The DNA of the CDR3 is TGCGCCAGCAGCTTTAGCTTAAGCGGGGGGGCTGCAGATACGCAGTATTTT. Amino acids: CASSFSLSGGAADTQYF.

At least ten counts were recorded for this clonotype. The chain links TRBV10-1 to TRBJ2-5, with D possibly matching TRBD1 (5 bases). The CDR3 covers 14 residues. Trimming removed 0 bases at V and 2 bases at J, with 7 bases between. Germline CDR1 is WNHNN and CDR2 is SYGVQD (reference sequence). As DNA, the CDR3 is TGCGCCAGCAGTGAGTCGAGACAGCAAGAGACCCAGTACTTC. Its translation is CASSESRQQETQYF.

This CDR3 reads CASSLGGDYEQYV. The DNA of the CDR3 is TGTGCCAGCAGCTTAGGAGGGGACTACGAGCAGTACGTC. The genes are TRBV7-2 and TRBJ2-7; D is tentatively TRBD1 or TRBD2 (5 bases each). The V and J ends lost 1 base and 3 bases respectively, with 7 bases between them. The CDR3 has 13 residues. Germline-derived CDR1 and CDR2 are SGHTA and FQGNSA.

This clonotype came up many times. The chain employs TRBV9 and TRBJ1-3; no firm D call. The CDR3 has 13 residues. Between the trimmed V and J ends, which lost 5 bases and 0 bases, there was a span of 6 bases. Germline V gene sequence: CDR1 SGDLS, CDR2 YYNGEE. CDR3 residues: CASSPFSGNTIYF. The CDR3 DNA is TGTGCCAGCAGTCCTTTCTCTGGAAACACCATATATTTT.

This clonotype came up many times. The chain joins TRBV20-1 to TRBJ2-5; TRBD2 is a possible D gene (6 bases). Trimming shortened V by 7 bases and J by 4 bases, and 16 bases separated the two germline ends. The CDR3 consists of 13 residues. Germline CDR1 is DFQATT and CDR2 is SNEGSKA (reference sequence). As DNA, the CDR3 is TGCAGTGTATGGAGGGGATGGGGAGAGACCCAGTACTTC. It is translated as CSVWRGWGETQYF.